Each of the 21 T cell receptor beta chains below was sequenced from the same sample in a study of cytomegalovirus exposure and HLA in healthy donors. The PCR used 60 Vbeta and 13 Jbeta primers. Sequencing used immunoSEQ multiplex PCR; TCRdb keeps in-frame clones, though not all of them. The profile shows about 140,000 clones, almost 85% of them singletons. Sequencing used PBMCs. The receptors originated from a man aged 25 to 45 in good health and CMV-seropositive.

V gene TRBV19 combines with J gene TRBJ2-1; the D is unclear. Germline CDR1 LNHDA, CDR2 SQIVND (reference sequence). The CDR3 is made up of 15 amino acids. The V gene lost 3 bases and the J gene lost 3 bases, with 12 bases spanning the gap. The CDR3 DNA follows: TGTGCCAGTAGTATTGGTCAGAACCTCTACAATGAGCAGTTCTTC. The encoded protein is CASSIGQNLYNEQFF.

The chain employs TRBV5-1 and TRBJ2-1; 8 bases fit TRBD2. The CDR3 extends over 16 amino acids. V lost 0 bases to trimming and J lost 10 bases; unmatched junction nucleotides: 12. From germline, CDR1 is SGHRS and CDR2 YFSETQ. The CDR3 spells CASSLGLAGPDAEQFF. The DNA of the CDR3 is TGCGCCAGCAGCTTGGGGCTAGCGGGTCCCGATGCGGAGCAGTTCTTC.

The CDR3 DNA reads TGTGCCAGCAGTTCCCTCAATCAGCCCCAGCATTTT. Protein product: CASSSLNQPQHF. This sequence joins TRBV6-5 and TRBJ1-5; no clear D gene. Trimming took 4 bases from V and 3 from J, leaving 4 bases between them. CDR1 and CDR2 from the germline V gene are MNHEY and SVGAGI. The CDR3 runs 12 residues.

The J gene is TRBJ2-2, the V gene TRBV11-3; TRBD1 is a possible D gene (6 bases). V was pared by 1 base and J by 3 bases, with 15 bases between. Per germline, CDR1 SGHNT and CDR2 YENEEA. CDR3 length: 17 residues. The CDR3 here is CASSLGPGQSHTGELFF. Written as DNA, the CDR3 is TGTGCCAGCAGCTTAGGTCCCGGACAGTCTCACACCGGGGAGCTGTTTTTT.

The chain has TRBV5-1 and TRBJ1-1; 7 nucleotides line up with TRBD1. Germline V gene data show CDR1 as SGHRS and CDR2 as YFSETQ. V lost 4 bases to trimming and J lost 0 bases; unmatched junction nucleotides: 6. The CDR3 is 15 amino acids. The DNA of the CDR3 is TGCGCCAGCAGCGTGACAGGGCTCATGAACACTGAAGCTTTCTTT. This translates into CASSVTGLMNTEAFF.

This rearrangement joins TRBV4-1 to TRBJ1-4; D gene uncertain. Germline CDR1 and CDR2: MGHRA and YSYEKL. There are 13 residues in the CDR3. Between the trimmed V and J ends, which lost 4 bases and 3 bases, there was a span of 6 bases. CDR3 sequence: CASSLLPNEKLFF. The DNA for the CDR3 is TGCGCCAGCAGCCTTCTACCTAATGAAAAACTGTTTTTT.

This chain joins TRBV28 and TRBJ2-7; 7 bases are a match to TRBD2. Germline assignment: CDR1 MDHEN and CDR2 SYDVKM. The length of the CDR3 is 14 residues. Losses at the gene ends were 3 bases for V and 3 bases for J; bases not matched to a gene: 5. CDR3 sequence reads: CASSLGGGRYEQYF. The CDR3 coding sequence is TGTGCCAGCAGTTTGGGGGGAGGGCGCTACGAGCAGTACTTC.

The V gene is TRBV5-6, the J gene TRBJ2-3; 8 nucleotides match TRBD1. The CDR3 sequence is 14 residues long. Trimming at V came to 5 bases and at J to 4 bases, leaving 6 bases not matched to a gene. CDR1 is SGHDT, CDR2 YYEEEE, per germline. The CDR3 reads CASSPGTGADTQYF. The DNA for the CDR3 is TGTGCCAGCAGTCCTGGGACAGGTGCAGATACGCAGTATTTT.

The gene calls are TRBV10-2 and TRBJ1-1; no clear D. The V and J ends lost 3 bases and 8 bases respectively, with 13 bases between them. The germline CDR1 and CDR2 sequences are WSHSY and SAAADI. The length of the CDR3 is 13 residues. DNA of the CDR3: TGCGCCAGCAGTGATGGTCAAGTGGGCGAAGCTTTCTTT. Encoded protein: CASSDGQVGEAFF.

The rearrangement links TRBV2 to TRBJ2-2; the match to TRBD1 covers 9 bases. The CDR3 sequence is 16 residues long. Germline V gene data show CDR1 as SNHLY and CDR2 as FYNNEI. V shed 6 bases and J 4 bases; nucleotides not matched to a gene: 9. The DNA of the CDR3 is TGTGCCAGCAGACCACAGGGGGCCCTGGGCACCGGGGAGCTGTTTTTT. This gives the protein CASRPQGALGTGELFF.

The chain uses TRBV29-1 and TRBJ2-7; 8 bases agree with TRBD1. Germline V gene lookup returns CDR1 SQVTM and CDR2 ANQGSEA. The CDR3 has 16 amino acids. V lost 1 base, J lost 0 bases, and 8 bases stayed unmatched. The CDR3 sequence is CSVEVGETGASYEQYF. The CDR3 DNA reads TGCAGCGTTGAAGTTGGAGAGACAGGGGCCTCCTACGAGCAGTACTTC.

This clone was seen a few times. The chain links TRBV7-3 to TRBJ1-1; weak D call: TRBD1 (5 bases). The CDR3 is 14 amino acids. Trimming left V 4 bases short and J 0 bases short, with 9 bases between. Germline CDR1 SGHTA, CDR2 FQGTGA. The CDR3 DNA sequence: TGTGCCAGCAGCTACGACAGCATGAACACTGAAGCTTTCTTT. It yields the protein CASSYDSMNTEAFF.

The chain couples TRBV7-9 to TRBJ1-4, with a tentative D call TRBD1 (6 bases). This CDR3 has 15 amino acids. The germline V and J ends were trimmed by 2 bases and 3 bases, with 10 bases remaining between them. Germline lookup yields CDR1 SEHNR and CDR2 FQNEAQ (reference sequence). The CDR3 DNA sequence: TGTGCCAGCAGCTTAAGGAGGACAGCTAATGAAAAACTGTTTTTT. Protein product: CASSLRRTANEKLFF.

DNA of the CDR3: TGTGCCAGCAGCTCAGCGGGAGGGCCACAAGAGACCCAGTACTTC. Its translation is CASSSAGGPQETQYF. V gene TRBV9 combines with J gene TRBJ2-5, with 10 bases aligning to TRBD2. The CDR3 extends over 15 amino acids. V shed 4 bases, J shed 2 bases, and the junction held 5 bases outside the gene matches. Germline-derived CDR1 and CDR2 are SGDLS and YYNGEE.

The gene calls are TRBV28 and TRBJ2-7, with TRBD1 matching 7 bases. The CDR3 loop spans 12 amino acids. Per germline, CDR1 MDHEN and CDR2 SYDVKM. Trimming cost V 5 bases and J 12 bases; bases outside gene matches: 10. CDR3: CASSIPTGRTYF. The CDR3, as DNA: TGTGCCAGCAGTATCCCGACAGGGAGAACGTACTTC. Looking up the rest from reference TRBV28 and TRBJ2-7 gives the full variable domain: DVKVTQSSRYLVKRTGEKVFLECVQDMDHENMFWYRQDPGLGLRLIYFSYDVKMKEKGDIPEGYSVSREKKERFSLILESASTNQTSMYLCASSIPTGRTYFGPGTRLTVT.

The V call is TRBV5-4, the J call TRBJ2-7; TRBD1 aligns across 9 bases. Trimming removed 5 bases from V and 5 bases from J; junction bases left unmatched: 11. CDR1 is SGHNT, CDR2 YYREEE, per germline (reference sequence). CDR3 size: 15 residues. This CDR3 reads CASRSGTGSDHEQYF. The CDR3 DNA follows: TGTGCCAGCAGGTCCGGGACAGGGTCGGACCACGAGCAGTACTTC.

This sequence joins TRBV13 and TRBJ2-2, with 9 bases fitting TRBD1. The germline gives CDR1 PRHDT, CDR2 FYEKMQ (reference sequence). There are 17 residues in the CDR3. The V and J ends lost 5 bases and 7 bases, in that order; junction bases with no gene match: 14. The DNA for the CDR3 is TGTGCCAGCAGCCAGACGTCAGGGACAGGGACCGTCGGGGAGCTGTTTTTT. Residues: CASSQTSGTGTVGELFF.

V usage is TRBV7-2 and J usage is TRBJ2-1; 12 bases line up with TRBD2. The CDR3 is 16 amino acids. J lost 5 bases, V lost 1 base, and 3 bases had no gene match. Germline assignment: CDR1 SGHTA and CDR2 FQGNSA. The CDR3 DNA reads as TGTGCCAGCAGCTTAGTCACTAGCGGGGGGAACAATGAGCAGTTCTTC. Its translation is CASSLVTSGGNNEQFF. Combining the CDR3 with reference TRBV7-2 and TRBJ2-1 gives the whole variable domain GAGVSQSPSNKVTEKGKDVELRCDPISGHTALYWYRQSLGQGLEFLIYFQGNSAPDKSGLPSDRFSAERTGGSVSTLTIQRTQQEDSAVYLCASSLVTSGGNNEQFFGPGTRLTVL.

This chain connects TRBV7-3 to TRBJ2-1, with TRBD2 matching over 8 bases. The CDR3 sequence is 16 residues long. Germline CDR1 SGHTA, CDR2 FQGTGA. The V and J ends lost 1 base and 8 bases, in that order; junction bases with no gene match: 10. CDR3: CASSLIPGGPFYEQFF. DNA of the CDR3: TGTGCCAGCAGCTTAATTCCGGGAGGGCCGTTTTATGAGCAGTTCTTC. The whole variable domain, remainder taken from reference TRBV7-3 and TRBJ2-1, is GAGVSQTPSNKVTEKGKYVELRCDPISGHTALYWYRQSLGQGPEFLIYFQGTGAADDSGLPNDRFFAVRPEGSVSTLKIQRTERGDSAVYLCASSLIPGGPFYEQFFGPGTRLTVL.

The chain carries TRBV10-3 and TRBJ1-5; D gene uncertain. V was pared by 3 bases and J by 7 bases, with 7 bases between. The CDR3 covers 12 residues. Germline V CDR1 and CDR2: ENHRY, SYGVKD. CDR3 in DNA: TGTGCCATCAGTGATCAACTCCAGCCCCAGCATTTT. Translating gives CAISDQLQPQHF.

CDR3 amino acids: CASRPGTFRGSDTQYF. The DNA of the CDR3 is TGTGCCAGCAGACCTGGGACTTTCAGGGGGTCAGATACGCAGTATTTT. The chain recombines TRBV7-9 with TRBJ2-3; TRBD1 might be the D (7 bases). Germline V gives CDR1 SEHNR, CDR2 FQNEAQ (reference sequence). The CDR3 has 16 amino acids. V lost 6 bases to trimming and J lost 4 bases, with 20 bases between them.